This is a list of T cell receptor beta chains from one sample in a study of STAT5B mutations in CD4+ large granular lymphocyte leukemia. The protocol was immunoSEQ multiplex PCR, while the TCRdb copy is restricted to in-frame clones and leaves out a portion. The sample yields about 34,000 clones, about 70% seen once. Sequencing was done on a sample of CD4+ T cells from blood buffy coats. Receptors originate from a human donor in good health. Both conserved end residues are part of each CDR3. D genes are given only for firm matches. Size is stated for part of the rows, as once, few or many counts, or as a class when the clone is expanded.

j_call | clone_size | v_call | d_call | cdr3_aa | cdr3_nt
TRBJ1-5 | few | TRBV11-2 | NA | CASSSATGVGQPQHF | TGTGCCAGCAGCTCAGCGACAGGCGTAGGACAGCCCCAGCATTTT
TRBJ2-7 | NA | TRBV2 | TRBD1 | CASKGQGLSYEQYF | TGTGCCAGCAAGGGACAGGGCCTTTCCTACGAGCAGTACTTC
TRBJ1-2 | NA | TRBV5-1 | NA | CASSSATEAFSGGYTF | TGCGCCAGCAGCTCGGCGACGGAGGCGTTTTCGGGTGGCTACACCTTC
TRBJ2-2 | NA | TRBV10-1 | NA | CASGPSGELFF | TGCGCCAGCGGGCCCTCCGGGGAGCTGTTTTTT
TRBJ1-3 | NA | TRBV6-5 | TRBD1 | CASSRDSSGNTIYF | TGTGCCAGCAGTCGGGACAGCTCTGGAAACACCATATATTTT
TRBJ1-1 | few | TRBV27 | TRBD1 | CASSTGGNTEAFF | TGTGCCAGCAGCACAGGGGGCAACACTGAAGCTTTCTTT
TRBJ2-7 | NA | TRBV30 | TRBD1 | CAWSVGQGEQYF | TGTGCCTGGAGTGTGGGACAGGGCGAGCAGTACTTC
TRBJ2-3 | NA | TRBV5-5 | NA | CASSLEASDTQYF | TGTGCCAGCAGCTTGGAGGCTTCAGATACGCAGTATTTT
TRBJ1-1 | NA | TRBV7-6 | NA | CASSSGRTNTEAFF | TGTGCCAGCAGCTCCGGACGGACGAACACTGAAGCTTTCTTT
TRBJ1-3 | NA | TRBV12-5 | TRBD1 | CASGFTGQGARNRPAYSGNTIYF | TGTGCTAGTGGTTTCACTGGACAGGGGGCCCGCAATCGCCCAGCGTACTCTGGAAACACCATATATTTT
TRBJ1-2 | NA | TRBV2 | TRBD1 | CASSRTGSDYGYTF | TGTGCCAGCAGTCGGACAGGGAGTGACTATGGCTACACCTTC
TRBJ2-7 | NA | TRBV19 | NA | CASSKWAEASYEQYF | TGTGCCAGTAGTAAATGGGCCGAAGCCTCCTACGAGCAGTACTTC
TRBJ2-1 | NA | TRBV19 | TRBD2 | CASSIAGSGGSNEQFF | TGTGCCAGTAGTATAGCCGGGTCGGGAGGGTCCAATGAGCAGTTCTTC
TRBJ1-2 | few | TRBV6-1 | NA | CASSEHTGRDGYTF | TGTGCCAGCAGTGAACATACAGGGAGGGATGGCTACACCTTC
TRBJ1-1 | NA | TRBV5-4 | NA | CASSLVGRLGTEAFF | TGTGCCAGCAGCTTGGTAGGGAGGCTGGGCACTGAAGCTTTCTTT
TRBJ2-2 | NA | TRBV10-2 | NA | CASSVGVDTGELFF | TGCGCCAGCAGCGTAGGGGTGGACACCGGGGAGCTGTTTTTT
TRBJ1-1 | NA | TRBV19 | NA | CASSASLNTEAFF | TGTGCCAGTAGTGCCTCCCTGAACACTGAAGCTTTCTTT
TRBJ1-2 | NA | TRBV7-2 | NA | CASSPSLGYTF | TGTGCCAGCAGCCCTAGTTTGGGCTACACCTTC
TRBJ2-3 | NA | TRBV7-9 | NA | CASSLARPDTDTQYF | TGTGCCAGCAGCTTAGCTCGCCCGGACACAGATACGCAGTATTTT
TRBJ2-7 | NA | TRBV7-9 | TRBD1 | CASSSDGTGREQYF | TGTGCCAGCAGCTCGGACGGGACAGGGCGCGAGCAGTACTTC
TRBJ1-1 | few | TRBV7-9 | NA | CASSLGPTSGEAFF | TGTGCCAGCAGCTTAGGCCCGACCAGCGGTGAAGCTTTCTTT
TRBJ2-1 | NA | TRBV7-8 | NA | CASSLPSSGSYGNEQFF | TGTGCCAGCAGCTTACCGTCTTCCGGGAGCTACGGTAATGAGCAGTTCTTC
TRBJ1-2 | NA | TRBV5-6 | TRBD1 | CASSFGRGGNYGYTF | TGTGCCAGCAGCTTCGGCAGGGGGGGTAACTATGGCTACACCTTC
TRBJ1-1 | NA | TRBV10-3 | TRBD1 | CAIRDRGSVNTEAFF | TGTGCCATCAGGGACAGGGGGAGCGTGAACACTGAAGCTTTCTTT
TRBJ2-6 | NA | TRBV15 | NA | CATSRAVSGANVLTF | TGTGCCACCAGCAGAGCCGTCTCTGGGGCCAACGTCCTGACTTTC
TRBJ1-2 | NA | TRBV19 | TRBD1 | CASSRDRGIGYTF | TGTGCCAGTAGCCGGGACAGGGGGATCGGCTACACCTTC
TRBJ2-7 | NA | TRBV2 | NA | CASSDGYEQYF | TGTGCCAGCAGTGACGGGTACGAGCAGTACTTC
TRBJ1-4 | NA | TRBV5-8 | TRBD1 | CASSLTGTGVEKLFF | TGTGCCAGCAGCTTGACTGGGACAGGGGTTGAAAAACTGTTTTTT
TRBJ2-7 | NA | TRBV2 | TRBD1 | CASSTGTGTYEQYF | TGTGCCAGCAGTACCGGGACAGGGACCTACGAGCAGTACTTC
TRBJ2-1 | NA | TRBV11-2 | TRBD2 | CASTPNPGLAGINEQFF | TGTGCCAGCACCCCCAACCCCGGCCTAGCGGGTATCAATGAGCAGTTCTTC
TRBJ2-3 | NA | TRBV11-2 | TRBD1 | CASSLPTGITDTQYF | TGTGCCAGCAGCTTACCGACAGGGATCACAGATACGCAGTATTTT
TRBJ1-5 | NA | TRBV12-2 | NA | CASRLATAPLYSNQPQHF | TGTGCAAGTCGCTTAGCGACGGCCCCTCTTTATAGCAATCAGCCCCAGCATTTT
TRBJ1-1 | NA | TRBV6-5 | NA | CAPPVRGSDTEAFF | TGTGCCCCCCCGGTCCGCGGTTCGGACACTGAAGCTTTCTTT
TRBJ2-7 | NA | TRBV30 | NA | CAWRGTLSYEQYF | TGTGCCTGGAGAGGGACACTCTCCTACGAGCAGTACTTC
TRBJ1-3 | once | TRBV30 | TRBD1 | CAWSGTGPGNTIYF | TGTGCCTGGAGTGGGACAGGCCCTGGAAACACCATATATTTT
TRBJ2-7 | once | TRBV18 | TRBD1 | CASSPLRQGAYEQYF | TGTGCCAGCTCACCACTGAGACAGGGGGCTTACGAGCAGTACTTC
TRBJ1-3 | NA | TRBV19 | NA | CASSSTETPGNTIYF | TGTGCCAGTAGTAGCACAGAGACCCCTGGAAACACCATATATTTT
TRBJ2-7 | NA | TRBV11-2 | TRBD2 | CASSPLGTSGASSYEQYF | TGTGCCAGCAGCCCCCTCGGGACTAGCGGGGCCAGCTCCTACGAGCAGTACTTC
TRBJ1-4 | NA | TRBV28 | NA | CASSVTNEKLFF | TGTGCCAGCAGTGTAACTAATGAAAAACTGTTTTTT
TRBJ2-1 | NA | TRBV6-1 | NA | CASCTDPGQGQFF | TGTGCCAGCTGTACCGACCCGGGACAAGGGCAGTTCTTC
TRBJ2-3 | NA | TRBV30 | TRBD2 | CAWAVAGGTDTQYF | TGTGCCTGGGCCGTAGCGGGGGGCACAGATACGCAGTATTTT
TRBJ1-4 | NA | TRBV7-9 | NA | CASSSGTSYEKLFF | TGTGCCAGCAGCTCCGGGACCTCATATGAAAAACTGTTTTTT
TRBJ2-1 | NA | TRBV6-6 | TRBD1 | CASSRQGADNEQFF | TGTGCCAGCAGCCGACAGGGGGCCGACAATGAGCAGTTCTTC
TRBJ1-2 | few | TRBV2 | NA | CASRAGWDIGDGYTF | TGTGCCAGCAGGGCAGGCTGGGACATTGGGGATGGCTACACCTTC
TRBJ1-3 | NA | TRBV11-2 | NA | CASSLERSSGNTIYF | TGTGCCAGCAGCTTGGAGAGGAGCTCTGGAAACACCATATATTTT
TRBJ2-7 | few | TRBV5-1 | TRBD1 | CASSLGGTVTYEQYF | TGCGCCAGCAGCTTGGGGGGGACAGTTACCTACGAGCAGTACTTC
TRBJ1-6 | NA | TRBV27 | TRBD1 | CASSQRQGYSYNSPLHF | TGTGCCAGCAGTCAACGACAGGGGTACTCCTATAATTCACCCCTCCACTTT
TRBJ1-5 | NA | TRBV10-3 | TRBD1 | CAISAVGQGDQPQHF | TGTGCCATCAGCGCCGTGGGACAGGGAGATCAGCCCCAGCATTTT
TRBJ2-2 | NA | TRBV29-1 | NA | CSVGTGELFF | TGCAGCGTGGGGACCGGGGAGCTGTTTTTT